This is a list of T cell receptor beta chains from one sample in a study of blood T cell repertoires in COVID-19. Here immunoSEQ multiplex PCR was the method, and the copy in TCRdb shows in-frame clones only, minus some. The sample lists around 57,000 clones, over 70% occurring once. Sequenced sample: peripheral blood. The source of these receptors is a human donor in a cohort sampled during active COVID-19. CDR3s include the opening cysteine and the closing phenylalanine or tryptophan. The order of the fields is D gene, V gene, J gene, clone size, CDR3 DNA, CDR3 protein. A D gene is named only where the DNA matches it firmly. Some rows mark clone size as missing; the rest say once, few, many or name a class of expanded clone.

D: -
V: TRBV27
J: TRBJ1-2
size: -
DNA: TGTGCCAGCAGTTTAAGGGGAAACTATGGCTACACCTTC
CDR3: CASSLRGNYGYTF

D: TRBD1
V: TRBV7-8
J: TRBJ1-1
size: -
DNA: TGTGCCAGCAGCGACGCCGACAGGGCCTTAACTGAAGCTTTCTTT
CDR3: CASSDADRALTEAFF

D: -
V: TRBV10-3
J: TRBJ1-1
size: once
DNA: TGTGCCATCAGTGAGGAAGGGGACACTGAAGCTTTCTTT
CDR3: CAISEEGDTEAFF

D: -
V: TRBV3-1/TRBV3-2
J: TRBJ1-2
size: few
DNA: TGTGCCAGCAGCCGGACCACCGTCCGGACGGGGAACTATGGCTACACCTTC
CDR3: CASSRTTVRTGNYGYTF

D: -
V: TRBV11-2
J: TRBJ1-6
size: -
DNA: TGTGCCAGCAGCTTAGATCGGCTTGGGGCTGGTTCACCCCTCCACTTT
CDR3: CASSLDRLGAGSPLHF

D: -
V: TRBV19
J: TRBJ2-3
size: -
DNA: TGTGCCAGTAGTGCTACACAGGAAAGCACAGATACGCAGTATTTT
CDR3: CASSATQESTDTQYF

D: TRBD1
V: TRBV6-5
J: TRBJ1-2
size: once
DNA: TGTGCCAGCAGAACCGGCGGACAGGGGAGCGGTGGCTACACCTTC
CDR3: CASRTGGQGSGGYTF

D: TRBD1
V: TRBV5-6
J: TRBJ1-2
size: -
DNA: TGTGCCAGCAGCTTGGTCCCGGGACAGGGGGACTATGGCTACACCTTC
CDR3: CASSLVPGQGDYGYTF

D: -
V: TRBV30
J: TRBJ2-6
size: -
DNA: TGTGCCTGGAGTGTACTCTCAGGGCACAGCTCTGGGGCCAACGTCCTGACTTTC
CDR3: CAWSVLSGHSSGANVLTF

D: TRBD2
V: TRBV6-6
J: TRBJ2-1
size: -
DNA: TGTGCCAGCAGTTACCCCACTAGCGGTCGAGATGAGCAGTTCTTC
CDR3: CASSYPTSGRDEQFF

D: TRBD2
V: TRBV2
J: TRBJ2-3
size: once
DNA: TGTGCCAGCAGGGCTACTAGCGGCACAGATACGCAGTATTTT
CDR3: CASRATSGTDTQYF

D: TRBD1
V: TRBV10-3
J: TRBJ2-7
size: -
DNA: TGTGCCATCAGTGACGACGTAGGGACAGGGCAGAGTCGCTACGAGCAGTACTTC
CDR3: CAISDDVGTGQSRYEQYF

D: -
V: TRBV6-5
J: TRBJ1-3
size: -
DNA: TGTGCCAGCAGTTACCTCGGAGAGGGTAAAAACACCATATATTTT
CDR3: CASSYLGEGKNTIYF

D: TRBD1
V: TRBV19
J: TRBJ1-2
size: -
DNA: TGTGCCAGTAGTGGGGGACAGAACTATGGCTACACCTTC
CDR3: CASSGGQNYGYTF

D: TRBD1
V: TRBV6-2/TRBV6-3
J: TRBJ1-2
size: -
DNA: TGTGCCAGCAGTTCCGGTGGGACAGGGTATGGTGGCTACACCTTC
CDR3: CASSSGGTGYGGYTF

D: TRBD1
V: TRBV6-5
J: TRBJ2-5
size: -
DNA: TGTGCCAGCAGCCTACAGGGGGACAATGGAGAGACCCAGTACTTC
CDR3: CASSLQGDNGETQYF

D: -
V: TRBV5-4
J: TRBJ2-5
size: -
DNA: TGTGCCAGCACCTTAGGCGGGCGGACGGGGACCCAGTACTTC
CDR3: CASTLGGRTGTQYF

D: TRBD2
V: TRBV7-2
J: TRBJ2-3
size: -
DNA: TGTGCCAGCAGCGCGCTTAGGGTAGCGGGGGGTTCTAGCACAGATACGCAGTATTTT
CDR3: CASSALRVAGGSSTDTQYF

D: -
V: TRBV10-2
J: TRBJ2-2
size: -
DNA: TGCGCCAGCAGCCCTAACACCGGGGAGCTGTTTTTT
CDR3: CASSPNTGELFF

D: -
V: TRBV18
J: TRBJ1-2
size: few
DNA: TGTGCCAGCTCACCAACCCCGACAGATTATGGCTACACCTTC
CDR3: CASSPTPTDYGYTF

D: -
V: TRBV5-1
J: TRBJ2-7
size: few
DNA: TGCGCCAGCAGCTACAATCCGAGACAGGTAAACTCCTACGAGCAGTACTTC
CDR3: CASSYNPRQVNSYEQYF

D: TRBD1
V: TRBV3-1/TRBV3-2
J: TRBJ2-7
size: -
DNA: TGTGCCAGCAGCCCCTACAGGGGCTCCTACGAGCAGTACTTC
CDR3: CASSPYRGSYEQYF

D: -
V: TRBV19
J: TRBJ1-3
size: -
DNA: TGTGCCAGTAGTATGAAGGGGCCCGGCTCTGGAAACACCATATATTTT
CDR3: CASSMKGPGSGNTIYF

D: TRBD2
V: TRBV7-7
J: TRBJ2-5
size: -
DNA: TGTGCCAGCAGACGCGGGGGGGAAGAGACCCAGTACTTC
CDR3: CASRRGGEETQYF

D: -
V: TRBV3-1/TRBV3-2
J: TRBJ2-7
size: few
DNA: TGTGCCAGCAGGGACTCGGGATCCTCCCCGGCGTACTTC
CDR3: CASRDSGSSPAYF

D: -
V: TRBV18
J: TRBJ2-7
size: -
DNA: TGTGCCAGCTCACCAGCAGGGGTCGAGCAGTACTTC
CDR3: CASSPAGVEQYF

D: TRBD2
V: TRBV7-9
J: TRBJ2-1
size: -
DNA: TGTGCCAGCAGGATTAGCGGGGGCGGGAATGAGCAGTTCTTC
CDR3: CASRISGGGNEQFF

D: TRBD2
V: TRBV5-6
J: TRBJ2-7
size: -
DNA: TGTGCCAGCAGCCCGGGACTAGCGCAGGACCCTAGTAGCGAGCAGTACTTC
CDR3: CASSPGLAQDPSSEQYF